One sample yielded the 3 T cell receptor beta chains listed below, sequenced in a study of blood T cell repertoires in COVID-19. Produced via immunoSEQ multiplex PCR; TCRdb's table is partial and in-frame only. The sample has approximately 350,000 clones; 80% to 90% are singletons. The source material was peripheral blood. Receptors were obtained from a man aged 30-40 years with active or convalescent COVID-19.

CDR3 amino acids: CASSKNPGLAGERQYF. In DNA, the CDR3 is TGTGCCAGCAGTAAAAACCCGGGACTAGCGGGGGAACGGCAGTACTTC. This chain uses TRBV6-2 or TRBV6-3 with TRBJ2-7, with 14 positions matching TRBD2. The length of the CDR3 is 16 residues. Germline V gene data show CDR1 as MNHEY and CDR2 as SVGEGT. V gave up 5 bases and J gave up 9 bases; unmatched junction bases: 12.

J is TRBJ2-7 and V is TRBV7-9; TRBD1 might be the D (6 bases). The germline V gene encodes CDR1 SEHNR and CDR2 FQNEAQ (reference sequence). CDR3 length: 15 amino acids. The V end was cut by 2 bases, the J end by 7 bases, with 18 bases between. The DNA for the CDR3 is TGTGCCAGCAGCTTAATAGGGACCACTACAGGGGAGCAGTACTTC. Translating gives CASSLIGTTTGEQYF.

CDR3 sequence reads: CASSLSLSGGEQFF. CDR3 DNA: TGTGCCAGCAGCTTATCTCTTTCGGGAGGTGAGCAGTTCTTC. The rearrangement links TRBV7-9 to TRBJ2-1; 7 nucleotides line up with TRBD2. The germline gives CDR1 SEHNR, CDR2 FQNEAQ (reference sequence). The CDR3 is 14 amino acids. The J segment lost 9 bases and the V segment lost 2 bases, leaving 7 bases of the junction unmatched.